Listed below are T cell receptor beta chains from one sample, sequenced in a study of cytomegalovirus exposure and HLA in healthy donors. Repertoires were generated with immunoSEQ multiplex PCR, while TCRdb's copy carries only in-frame clones and drops some. The table lists under 300,000 clones, roughly 70% of them singletons. The sample comprised PBMCs. The receptor source for this set is a female donor in good health and CMV-seronegative. Each CDR3 is given with its conserved first and last residue. D genes are given only for firm matches. A clone size is listed for some rows: how often the clone was seen (once, few, many), or a class if it is expanded.

j_call d_call clone_size v_call cdr3_nt cdr3_aa
TRBJ2-7 NA NA TRBV7-8 TGTGCCAGCAGCCCAAGGGGGGGTACGGACGAGCAGTACTTC CASSPRGGTDEQYF
TRBJ1-5 TRBD1 NA TRBV4-2 TGTGCCAGCAGCCAAGGCGGGACAGGAGTTTATAGCAATCAGCCCCAGCATTTT CASSQGGTGVYSNQPQHF
TRBJ1-1 TRBD1 NA TRBV7-9 TGTTCCAGCAGCTCTTTTATCGGGACAGGGGCCCGCGGTGAAGCTTTCTTT CSSSSFIGTGARGEAFF
TRBJ2-7 TRBD2 few TRBV7-2 TGTGCCAGCAGCCCGACTAGCGGGACCTACGAGCAGTACTTC CASSPTSGTYEQYF
TRBJ1-1 NA NA TRBV2 TGTGCCAGCAGCCAACCCCCGCCGCGCCAAGCTTTCTTT CASSQPPPRQAFF
TRBJ2-1 NA NA TRBV27 TGTGCCAGCAGTTACGGGGCGGGGAGCTCCTACAATGAGCAGTTCTTC CASSYGAGSSYNEQFF
TRBJ1-2 NA NA TRBV14 TGTGCCAGCAGCCAAGCGTCGGACATCCCCTATTATGGCTACACCTTC CASSQASDIPYYGYTF
TRBJ1-1 TRBD1 few TRBV19 TGTGCCAGTAGTATCCGGGACAGCAACACTGAAGCTTTCTTT CASSIRDSNTEAFF
TRBJ2-3 NA NA TRBV30 TGTGCCTGGAGTGTACTAGCAAACACAGATACGCAGTATTTT CAWSVLANTDTQYF
TRBJ2-7 TRBD1 NA TRBV18 TGTGCCAGCTCACCGGGACAGCTTCTTCGTAACGAGCAGTACTTC CASSPGQLLRNEQYF
TRBJ2-2 NA few TRBV19 TGTGCCAGTAGTATAGATCTGGGGGCGGGCACCGGGGAGCTGTTTTTT CASSIDLGAGTGELFF
TRBJ2-7 NA NA TRBV5-4 TGTGCCAGCAGCACATCGCCCCCGGGATACGAGCAGTACTTC CASSTSPPGYEQYF
TRBJ1-1 NA NA TRBV29-1 TGCAGCGTTTCAACCACTAGGAACACTGAAGCTTTCTTT CSVSTTRNTEAFF
TRBJ2-2 NA NA TRBV28 TGTGCCAGCAGATTGGGGGGGAACACCGGGGAGCTGTTTTTT CASRLGGNTGELFF
TRBJ2-7 TRBD1 NA TRBV28 TGTGCCAGCAGACCCGGGACAGACTACTACGAGCAGTACTTC CASRPGTDYYEQYF
TRBJ1-2 NA NA TRBV7-9 TGTGCCAGCAGCTTGGATGCCCGACAGGCTAACTATGGCTACACCTTC CASSLDARQANYGYTF
TRBJ1-2 NA NA TRBV6-1 TGTGCCAGCAGTGATACCGCCCCGCGAGGGGGCTACACCTTC CASSDTAPRGGYTF
TRBJ2-4 NA NA TRBV6-4 TGTGCCAGCAGTGACTCGTGGGAGGGGGACATTCAGTACTTC CASSDSWEGDIQYF
TRBJ2-3 NA few TRBV28 TGTGCCAGCAGTTTCCAGCGGGCAAAAGGCACAGATACGCAGTATTTT CASSFQRAKGTDTQYF
TRBJ2-7 NA NA TRBV20-1 TGCAGTGCTCTTGACAACTACGAGCAGTACTTC CSALDNYEQYF
TRBJ1-1 TRBD1 few TRBV19 TGTGCCAGCACGCCGGGACAGGGAATCACTGAAGCTTTCTTT CASTPGQGITEAFF
TRBJ1-5 NA NA TRBV23-1 TGCGCCAGCAGTCAAGGAGGGTGGTTGAGGCCCCAGCATTTT CASSQGGWLRPQHF
TRBJ1-6 NA NA TRBV5-1 TGCGCCAGCAGCTTTCTAGATAATTCACCCCTCCACTTT CASSFLDNSPLHF
TRBJ1-2 NA NA TRBV19 TGTGCCAGTAGTATGCAGGGGAGAGAAGGCTACACCTTC CASSMQGREGYTF
TRBJ1-1 NA NA TRBV10-1 TGCGCCAGCAGTGAGCGGGGGGCCACTGAAGCTTTCTTT CASSERGATEAFF
TRBJ1-1 NA NA TRBV7-8 TGTGCCAGCAGCTTAGCGTCCTATCCGGGGTCTTTCTTT CASSLASYPGSFF
TRBJ1-3 TRBD1 once TRBV28 TGTGCCAGCAGTTTCGGGGGACAGTGGGGGGGAAACACCATATATTTT CASSFGGQWGGNTIYF
TRBJ2-2 NA NA TRBV10-1 TGCGCCAGCAGTGATCCAGCCGGGGAGCTGTTTTTT CASSDPAGELFF
TRBJ2-3 TRBD1 NA TRBV9 TGTGCCAGCAGCGTACAGGGGGCGCCGACAGATACGCAGTATTTT CASSVQGAPTDTQYF
TRBJ2-7 NA once TRBV5-1 TGCGCCAGCAGCTCCGGTGGGGGTAAAGGGGGAAATCGGTACTTC CASSSGGGKGGNRYF
TRBJ2-7 TRBD2 NA TRBV7-7 TGTGCCATCCGGGAGGGTACCTACGAGCAGTACTTC CAIREGTYEQYF
TRBJ2-1 NA NA TRBV25-1 TGTGCCAGCAGTGAATATTATCCAGGGGGGATCTACAATGAGCAGTTCTTC CASSEYYPGGIYNEQFF
TRBJ1-2 TRBD1 NA TRBV14 TGTGCCAGCAGCTACACAGGGGGGTTCACCTATGGCTACACCTTC CASSYTGGFTYGYTF
TRBJ1-6 TRBD1 NA TRBV5-6 TGTGCCAGCAGCCCTCGGACAGGGTGGAATTCACCCCTCCACTTT CASSPRTGWNSPLHF
TRBJ1-3 NA NA TRBV27 TGTGCCAGCAGTTTACACGGGAGCTCTGGAAACACCATATATTTT CASSLHGSSGNTIYF
TRBJ2-7 NA NA TRBV10-3 TGTGCCATCAGTGAACGGTCCTACGAGCAGTACTTC CAISERSYEQYF
TRBJ2-1 TRBD2 once TRBV9 TGTGCCAGCAGCGTAGGAGCAGTTGGAGCTAGCGGGAGTATCGACAATGAGCAGTTCTTC CASSVGAVGASGSIDNEQFF
TRBJ1-5 NA NA TRBV30 TGTGCCTGGAGTACAGGGATCATTTCGGGAAGCAATCAGCCCCAGCATTTT CAWSTGIISGSNQPQHF
TRBJ2-1 TRBD2 NA TRBV9 TGTGCCAGCAGCGTAGAGGGGGGACTAGCGGGACCCTACAATGAGCAGTTCTTC CASSVEGGLAGPYNEQFF
TRBJ2-2 TRBD2 NA TRBV11-3 TGTGCCAGCAGTAATAGCGGGAGGGTAGGGGAGCTGTTTTTT CASSNSGRVGELFF
TRBJ2-1 NA once TRBV6-6 TGTGCCAGCTGTTGGGCGAGGGGGACGAGAAATGAGCAGTTCTTC CASCWARGTRNEQFF
TRBJ2-1 NA NA TRBV13 TGTGCCAGCCTCGGTGAGTTCTTC CASLGEFF
TRBJ2-1 TRBD2 NA TRBV29-1 TGCAGCGTTGAGCGGGAGCCAGGAGGTGAGCAGTTCTTC CSVEREPGGEQFF
TRBJ2-5 NA NA TRBV7-2 TGTGCCAGCAGCTTATACAGGGTTAGGGAGACCCAGTACTTC CASSLYRVRETQYF
TRBJ2-1 TRBD2 few TRBV7-7 TGTGCTAGCAGCCCTGGGCCAGCGGGAGGATTTGAGCAGTTCTTC CASSPGPAGGFEQFF
TRBJ1-5 TRBD1 NA TRBV5-1 TGCGCCAGCAGCTTGGCACCACAGGGGCCTAGCAATCAGCCCCAGCATTTT CASSLAPQGPSNQPQHF
TRBJ2-7 TRBD2 NA TRBV4-2 TGTGCCAGCAGACAGGCGAGCGGGAGTATATACGAGCAGTACTTC CASRQASGSIYEQYF
TRBJ2-5 TRBD2 NA TRBV5-4 TGTGCCAGCAGCTTGGAGGGAGGGCAAGAGACCCAGTACTTC CASSLEGGQETQYF
TRBJ1-4 NA few TRBV30 TGTGCCTGGAGTACCGGGACACCGAATGAAAAACTGTTTTTT CAWSTGTPNEKLFF